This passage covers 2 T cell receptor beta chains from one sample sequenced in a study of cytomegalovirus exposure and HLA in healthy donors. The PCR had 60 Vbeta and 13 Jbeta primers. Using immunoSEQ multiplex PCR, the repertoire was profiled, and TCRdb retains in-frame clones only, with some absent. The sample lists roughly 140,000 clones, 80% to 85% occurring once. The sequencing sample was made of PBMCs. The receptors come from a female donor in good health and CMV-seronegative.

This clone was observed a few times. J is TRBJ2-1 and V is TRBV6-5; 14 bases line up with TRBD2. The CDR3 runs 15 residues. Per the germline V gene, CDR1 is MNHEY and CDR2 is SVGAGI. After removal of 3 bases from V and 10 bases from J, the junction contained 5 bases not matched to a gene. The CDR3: CASSYWGLAGEEQFF. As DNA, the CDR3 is TGTGCCAGCAGTTATTGGGGACTAGCGGGAGAGGAGCAGTTCTTC.

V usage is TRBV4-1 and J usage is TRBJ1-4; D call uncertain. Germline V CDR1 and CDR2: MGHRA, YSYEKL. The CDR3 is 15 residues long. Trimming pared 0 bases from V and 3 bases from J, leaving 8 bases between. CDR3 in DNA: TGCGCCAGCAGCCAAGATGGAGCTGCTAATGAAAAACTGTTTTTT. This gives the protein CASSQDGAANEKLFF.